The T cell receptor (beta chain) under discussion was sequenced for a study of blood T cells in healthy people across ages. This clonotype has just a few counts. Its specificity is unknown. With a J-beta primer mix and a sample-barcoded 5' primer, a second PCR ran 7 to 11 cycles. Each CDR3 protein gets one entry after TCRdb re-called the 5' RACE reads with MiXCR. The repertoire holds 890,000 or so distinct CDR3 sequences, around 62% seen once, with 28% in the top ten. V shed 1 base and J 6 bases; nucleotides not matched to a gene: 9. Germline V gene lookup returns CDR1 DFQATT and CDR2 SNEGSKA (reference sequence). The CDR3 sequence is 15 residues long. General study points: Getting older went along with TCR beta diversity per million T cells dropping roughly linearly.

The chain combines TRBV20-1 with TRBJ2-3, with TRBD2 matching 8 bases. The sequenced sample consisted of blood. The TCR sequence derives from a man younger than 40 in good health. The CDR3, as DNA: TGCAGTGCTAGAGGAGGGCGGGGGGTAGCGGATACGCAGTATTTT. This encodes CSARGGRGVADTQYF.